This T cell receptor (beta chain) was obtained from a study of blood T cell repertoires in COVID-19 (TCRdb year 2020). Concerning the study at large: Collaborator samples came from the United States, Italy and Spain and covered acute and convalescent phases of COVID-19. The material from the prospective study consisted of cDNA or gDNA derived from T cells, B-cell-depleted T cells, or PBMCs. Subjects who had been exposed to COVID-19, were actively infected with it, or had recovered from it provided the deeply sampled blood TCRbeta repertoires that made up the dataset. A freely available public database, intended as a resource for researchers studying the immune response to SARS-CoV-2, is where the repertoires were released. The samples were drawn from the first 160 participants of the ongoing ImmuneRACE study and from 950 to 1,500 subjects provided by 6 global collaborators. Nearly every sample came with metadata listing a de-identified subject ID, COVID-19 status, age in years and sex. HLA class I and class II types, where available, came from metadata supplied by the sample provider rather than from assay-based typing. General findings and caveats noted by the study authors: How much clinical and demographic metadata was included differed by source and by participant, and the metadata was provided uncurated.

TCRbeta CDR3 regions were amplified from genomic DNA by means of the immunoSEQ Assay, a bias-controlled multiplex PCR. The original methods were these. Nucleated cell counts per sample were estimated from amplification of reference gene primers within the assay. To quantify the absolute abundance of each unique TCRbeta CDR3 rearrangement, sequence reads were collapsed and filtered. For each sample, productive Simpson clonality was calculated as the square root of Simpson's diversity index across productive rearrangements. TCRdb's version of the immuneACCESS table is confined to in-frame rearrangements and falls short of the full clone set. An unresolved V gene accounts for under half of the shortfall where checked; the remainder is of unknown origin. V and J calls and clone size come straight from that table; D and trimming were deduced from the DNA. The sample has some 200,000 clones on record, 85% to 90% of them singletons. 2% to 2.5% of the sample comes from the top ten.

The CDR3 has 16 amino acids, counting the end cysteine and phenylalanine. The DNA shown is the 48-base CDR3, in frame from base 1. Based on the germline V gene (reference sequence), the CDR1 and CDR2 sequences are LNHDA and SQIVND. The germline V end is reduced by 6 bases and the J end by 5 bases; junction bases left unmatched: 11. Collaborating institutions collected whole blood in K2EDTA tubes following their own protocols. Collaborator samples were shipped for TCRbeta analysis as frozen whole blood, isolated PBMCs, or DNA extracted from either sample type. As regards this clone: Its antigen is not yet known. Base qualities are not at hand, and no much larger clone is one base apart.

The sequence came from a woman aged 45-65 years with acute or convalescent COVID-19. The chain links TRBV19 with TRBJ2-7; TRBD2 agrees with 12 junctional bases. Specimen: peripheral blood. CDR3 sequence: CASRTGRSSGGDEQYF. The bases read TGTGCCAGTAGGACCGGTCGGTCTAGCGGGGGGGACGAGCAGTACTTC.